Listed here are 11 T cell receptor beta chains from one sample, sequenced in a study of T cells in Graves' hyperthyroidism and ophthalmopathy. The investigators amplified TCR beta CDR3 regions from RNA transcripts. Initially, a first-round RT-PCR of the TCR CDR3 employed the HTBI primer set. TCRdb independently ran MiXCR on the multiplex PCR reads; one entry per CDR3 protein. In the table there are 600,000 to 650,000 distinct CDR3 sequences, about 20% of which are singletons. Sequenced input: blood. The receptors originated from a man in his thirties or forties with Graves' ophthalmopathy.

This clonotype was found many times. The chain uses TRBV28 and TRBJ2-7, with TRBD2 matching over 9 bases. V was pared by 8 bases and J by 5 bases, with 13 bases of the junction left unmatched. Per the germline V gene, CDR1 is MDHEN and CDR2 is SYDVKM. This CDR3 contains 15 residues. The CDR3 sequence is CASDSGGTGAHEQYF. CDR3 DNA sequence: TGTGCCAGCGATAGCGGGGGCACGGGAGCCCACGAGCAGTACTTC.

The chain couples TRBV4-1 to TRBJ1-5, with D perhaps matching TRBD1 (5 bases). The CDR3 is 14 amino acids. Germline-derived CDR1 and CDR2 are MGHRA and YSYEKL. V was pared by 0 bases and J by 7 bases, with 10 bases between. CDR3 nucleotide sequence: TGCGCCAGCAGCCAAGATGGGGGGTTGCAGCCCCAGCATTTT. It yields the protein CASSQDGGLQPQHF.

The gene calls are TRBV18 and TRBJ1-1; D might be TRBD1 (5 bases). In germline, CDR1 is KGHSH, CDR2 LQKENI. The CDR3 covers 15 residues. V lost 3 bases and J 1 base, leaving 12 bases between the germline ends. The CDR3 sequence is CASSPKTDQNTEAFF. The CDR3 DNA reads TGTGCCAGCTCACCGAAGACAGATCAGAACACTGAAGCTTTCTTT. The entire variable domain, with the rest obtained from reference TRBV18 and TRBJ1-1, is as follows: NAGVMQNPRHLVRRRGQEARLRCSPMKGHSHVYWYRQLPEEGLKFMVYLQKENIIDESGMPKERFSAEFPKEGPSILRIQQVVRGDSAAYFCASSPKTDQNTEAFFGQGTRLTVV.

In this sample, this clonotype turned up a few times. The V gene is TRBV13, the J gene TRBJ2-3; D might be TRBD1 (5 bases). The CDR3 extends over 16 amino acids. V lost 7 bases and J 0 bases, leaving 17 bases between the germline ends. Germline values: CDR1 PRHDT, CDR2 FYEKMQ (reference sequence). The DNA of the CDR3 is TGTGCCAGCAATTGTCTTTCGGCAGGGAGCACAGATACGCAGTATTTT. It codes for CASNCLSAGSTDTQYF.

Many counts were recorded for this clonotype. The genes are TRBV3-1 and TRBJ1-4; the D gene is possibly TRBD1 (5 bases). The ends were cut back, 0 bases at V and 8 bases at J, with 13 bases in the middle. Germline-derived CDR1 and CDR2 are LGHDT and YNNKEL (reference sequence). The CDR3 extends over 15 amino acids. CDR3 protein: CASSQEGRLGEKLFF. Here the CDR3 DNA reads TGTGCCAGCAGCCAAGAGGGGCGCCTAGGAGAAAAACTGTTTTTT. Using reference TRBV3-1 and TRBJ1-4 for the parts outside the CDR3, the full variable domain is DTAVSQTPKYLVTQMGNDKSIKCEQNLGHDTMYWYKQDSKKFLKIMFSYNNKELIINETVPNRFSPKSPDKAHLNLHINSLELGDSAVYFCASSQEGRLGEKLFFGSGTQLSVL.

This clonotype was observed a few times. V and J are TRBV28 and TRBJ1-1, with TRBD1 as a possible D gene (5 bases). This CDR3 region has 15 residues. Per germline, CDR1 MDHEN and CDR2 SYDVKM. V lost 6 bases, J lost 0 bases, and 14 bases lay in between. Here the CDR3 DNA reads TGTGCCAGCAGCGCCGGGGGGGGGTTGAACACTGAAGCTTTCTTT. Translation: CASSAGGGLNTEAFF.

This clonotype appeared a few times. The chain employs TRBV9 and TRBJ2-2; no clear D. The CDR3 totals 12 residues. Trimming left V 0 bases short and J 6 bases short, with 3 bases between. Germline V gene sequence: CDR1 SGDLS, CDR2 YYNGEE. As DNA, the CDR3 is TGTGCCAGCAGCGTAGAAGCCGGGGAGCTGTTTTTT. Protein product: CASSVEAGELFF.

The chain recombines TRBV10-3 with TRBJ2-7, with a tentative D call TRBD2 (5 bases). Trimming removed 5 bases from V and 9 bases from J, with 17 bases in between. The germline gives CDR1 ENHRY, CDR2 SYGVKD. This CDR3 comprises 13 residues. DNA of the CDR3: TGTGCCATCAGTCCCAACACAGACTATGGGCAGTACTTC. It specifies CAISPNTDYGQYF.

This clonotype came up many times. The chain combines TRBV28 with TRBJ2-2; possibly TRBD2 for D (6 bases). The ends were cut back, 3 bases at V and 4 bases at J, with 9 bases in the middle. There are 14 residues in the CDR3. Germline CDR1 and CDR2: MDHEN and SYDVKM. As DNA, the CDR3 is TGTGCCAGCAGTTTGGGGACTGGCACCGGGGAGCTGTTTTTT. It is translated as CASSLGTGTGELFF.

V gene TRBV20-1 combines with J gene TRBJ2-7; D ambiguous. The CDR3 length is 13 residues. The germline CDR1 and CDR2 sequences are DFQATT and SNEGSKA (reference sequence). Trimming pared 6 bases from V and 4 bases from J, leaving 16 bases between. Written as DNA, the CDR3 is TGCAGTGCCCAAGACGGAGCGATTTACGAGCAGTACTTC. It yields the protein CSAQDGAIYEQYF.

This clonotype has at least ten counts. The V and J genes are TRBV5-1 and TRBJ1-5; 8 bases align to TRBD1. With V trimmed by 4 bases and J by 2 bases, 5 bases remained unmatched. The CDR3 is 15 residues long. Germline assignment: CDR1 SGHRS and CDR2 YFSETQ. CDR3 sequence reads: CASSPGQGGNQPQHF. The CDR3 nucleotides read TGCGCCAGCAGCCCCGGACAGGGTGGCAATCAGCCCCAGCATTTT.